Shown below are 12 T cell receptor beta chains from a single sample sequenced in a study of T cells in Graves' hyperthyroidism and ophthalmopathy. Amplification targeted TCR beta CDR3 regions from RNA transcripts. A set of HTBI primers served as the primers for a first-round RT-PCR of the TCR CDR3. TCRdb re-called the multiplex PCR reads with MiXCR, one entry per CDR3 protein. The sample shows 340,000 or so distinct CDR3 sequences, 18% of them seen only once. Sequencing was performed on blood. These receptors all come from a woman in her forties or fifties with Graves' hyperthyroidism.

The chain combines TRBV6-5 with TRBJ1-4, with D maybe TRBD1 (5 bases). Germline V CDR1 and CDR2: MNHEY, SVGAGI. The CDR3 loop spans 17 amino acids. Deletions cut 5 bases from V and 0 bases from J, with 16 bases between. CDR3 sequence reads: CASSTRRGGATNEKLFF. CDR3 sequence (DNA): TGTGCCAGCAGTACCCGACGGGGGGGTGCAACTAATGAAAAACTGTTTTTT.

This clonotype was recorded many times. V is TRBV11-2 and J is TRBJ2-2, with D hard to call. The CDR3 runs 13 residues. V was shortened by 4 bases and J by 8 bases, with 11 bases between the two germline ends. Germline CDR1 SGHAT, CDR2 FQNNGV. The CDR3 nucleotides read TGTGCCAGCAGCTCAAACCAGTTAGGGGAGCTGTTTTTT. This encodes CASSSNQLGELFF.

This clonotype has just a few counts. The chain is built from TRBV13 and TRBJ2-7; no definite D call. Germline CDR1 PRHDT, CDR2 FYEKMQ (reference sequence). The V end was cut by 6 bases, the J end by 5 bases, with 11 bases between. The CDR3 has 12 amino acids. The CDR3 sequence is CASSRSGDEQYF. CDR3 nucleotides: TGTGCCAGCAGTCGGTCTGGGGACGAGCAGTACTTC.

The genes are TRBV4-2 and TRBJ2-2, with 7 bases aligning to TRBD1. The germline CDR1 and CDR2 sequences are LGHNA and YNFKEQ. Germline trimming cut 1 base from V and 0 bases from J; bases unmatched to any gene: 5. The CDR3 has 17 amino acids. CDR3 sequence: CASSQGVGQTNTGELFF. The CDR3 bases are TGTGCCAGCAGCCAAGGAGTGGGACAGACGAACACCGGGGAGCTGTTTTTT.

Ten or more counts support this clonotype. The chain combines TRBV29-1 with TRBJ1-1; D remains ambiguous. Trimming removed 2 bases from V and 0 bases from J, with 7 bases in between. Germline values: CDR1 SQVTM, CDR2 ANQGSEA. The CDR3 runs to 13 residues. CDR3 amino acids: CSVETQLNTEAFF. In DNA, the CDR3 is TGCAGCGTTGAAACACAGCTGAACACTGAAGCTTTCTTT.

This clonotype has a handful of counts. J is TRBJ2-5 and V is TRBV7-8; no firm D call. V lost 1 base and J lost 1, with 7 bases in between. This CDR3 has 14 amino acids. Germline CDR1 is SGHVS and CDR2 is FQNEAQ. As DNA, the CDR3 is TGTGCCAGCAGCTTAGATTTCATCCAAGAGACCCAGTACTTC. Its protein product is CASSLDFIQETQYF.

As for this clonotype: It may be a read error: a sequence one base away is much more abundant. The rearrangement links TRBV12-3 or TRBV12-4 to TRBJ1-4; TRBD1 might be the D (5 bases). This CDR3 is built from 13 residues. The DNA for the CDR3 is TGTGCCGGCAGTACGGGGGGTAATGAAAAACTGTTTTTT. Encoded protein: CAGSTGGNEKLFF.

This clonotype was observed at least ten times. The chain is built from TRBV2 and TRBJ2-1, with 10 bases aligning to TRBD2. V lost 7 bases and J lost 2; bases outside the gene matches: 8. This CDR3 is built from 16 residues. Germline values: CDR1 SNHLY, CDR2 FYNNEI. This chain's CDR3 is CASKRLAGGAYNEQFF. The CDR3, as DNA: TGTGCCAGCAAGAGACTAGCGGGTGGAGCCTACAATGAGCAGTTCTTC.

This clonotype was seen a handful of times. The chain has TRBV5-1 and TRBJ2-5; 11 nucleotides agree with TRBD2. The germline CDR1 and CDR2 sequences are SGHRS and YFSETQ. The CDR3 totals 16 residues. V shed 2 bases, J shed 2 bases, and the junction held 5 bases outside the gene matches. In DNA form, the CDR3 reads TGCGCCAGCAGCTTCGCTCTAGCGGGAGGACAAGAGACCCAGTACTTC. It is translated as CASSFALAGGQETQYF. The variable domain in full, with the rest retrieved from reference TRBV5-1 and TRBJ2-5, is KAGVTQTPRYLIKTRGQQVTLSCSPISGHRSVSWYQQTPGQGLQFLFEYFSETQRNKGNFPGRFSGRQFSNSRSEMNVSTLELGDSALYLCASSFALAGGQETQYFGPGTRLLVL.

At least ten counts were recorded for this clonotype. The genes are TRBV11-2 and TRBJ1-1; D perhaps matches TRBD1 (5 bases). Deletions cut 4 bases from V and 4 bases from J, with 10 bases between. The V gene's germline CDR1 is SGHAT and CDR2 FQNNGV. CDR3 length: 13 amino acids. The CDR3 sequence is CASSSSGGTEAFF. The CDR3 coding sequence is TGTGCCAGCAGCTCAAGCGGGGGCACTGAAGCTTTCTTT. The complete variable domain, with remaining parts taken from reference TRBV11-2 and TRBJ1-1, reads EAGVAQSPRYKIIEKRQSVAFWCNPISGHATLYWYQQILGQGPKLLIQFQNNGVVDDSQLPKDRFSAERLKGVDSTLKIQPAKLEDSAVYLCASSSSGGTEAFFGQGTRLTVV.

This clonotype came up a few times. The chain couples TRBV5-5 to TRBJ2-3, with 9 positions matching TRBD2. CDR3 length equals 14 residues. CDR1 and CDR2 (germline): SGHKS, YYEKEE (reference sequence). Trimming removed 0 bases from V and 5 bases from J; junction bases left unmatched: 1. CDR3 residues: CASSLGSGRDTQYF. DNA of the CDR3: TGTGCCAGCAGCTTGGGTAGCGGGAGAGATACGCAGTATTTT.

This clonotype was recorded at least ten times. The CDR3 reads CASSIPGTPGTEAFF. CDR3 nucleotides: TGTGCCAGCAGTATCCCCGGGACACCGGGTACTGAAGCTTTCTTT. The chain links TRBV12-3 or TRBV12-4 to TRBJ1-1, with D maybe TRBD1 (6 bases). The CDR3 sequence is 15 residues long. V lost 5 bases and J lost 5, with 18 bases in between.